Described below is a single TCR beta chain sequence and its context. It was with random hexamers that 0.5 to 1 ug RNA was reverse transcribed. Via MiXCR, TCRdb re-called the immunoSEQ multiplex PCR reads, giving one row per CDR3 protein. The sample records around 95,000 distinct CDR3 sequences, nearly 97% being singletons. CDR3 length: 16 amino acids. Trimming took 1 base from V and 2 from J, leaving 12 bases between them. Per germline, CDR1 SGHTA and CDR2 FQGNSA. This sample is part of a study of CD8 T cells in Susac syndrome. The sequencing input was CD8+ T cells from PBMCs. This chain connects TRBV7-2 to TRBJ1-5; D not certain. The receptor was isolated from a human donor with Susac syndrome. In nucleotides, the CDR3 is TGTGCCAGCAGCTTAGGGCCAGGAGCCCGCAATCAGCCCCAGCATTTT. It is translated as CASSLGPGARNQPQHF.